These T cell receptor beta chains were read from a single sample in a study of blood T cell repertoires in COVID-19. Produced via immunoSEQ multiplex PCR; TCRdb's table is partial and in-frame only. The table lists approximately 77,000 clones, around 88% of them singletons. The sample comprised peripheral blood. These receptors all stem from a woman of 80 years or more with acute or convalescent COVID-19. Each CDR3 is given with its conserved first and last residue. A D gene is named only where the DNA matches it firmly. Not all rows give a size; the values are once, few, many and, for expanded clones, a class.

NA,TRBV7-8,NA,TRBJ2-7,CASSSGLHPSYEQYF,TGTGCCAGCAGCTCGGGACTCCATCCATCCTACGAGCAGTACTTC
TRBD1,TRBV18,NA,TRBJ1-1,CASSPGQGNTEAFF,TGTGCCAGCTCACCGGGACAGGGGAACACTGAAGCTTTCTTT
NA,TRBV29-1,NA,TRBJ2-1,CSVKDSNEQFF,TGCAGCGTGAAGGACAGCAATGAGCAGTTCTTC
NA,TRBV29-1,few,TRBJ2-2,CSVERTLGGELFF,TGCAGCGTTGAAAGGACTTTGGGCGGGGAGCTGTTTTTT
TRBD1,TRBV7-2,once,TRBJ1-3,CASSTRQGARENTIYF,TGTGCCAGCAGCACCAGACAGGGGGCACGGGAAAACACCATATATTTT
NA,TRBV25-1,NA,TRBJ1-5,CASSEIGGGNQPQHF,TGTGCCAGCAGTGAGATAGGGGGAGGCAATCAGCCCCAGCATTTT
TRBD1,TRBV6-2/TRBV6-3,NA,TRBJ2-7,CASSYTLDRVRAEEQYF,TGTGCCAGCAGTTACACCTTGGACAGGGTCAGGGCGGAAGAGCAGTACTTC
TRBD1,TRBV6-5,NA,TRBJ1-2,CASRTGNANYGYTF,TGTGCCAGCAGGACAGGGAACGCTAACTATGGCTACACCTTC
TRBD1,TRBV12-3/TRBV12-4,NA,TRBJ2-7,CASSADRTAEQYF,TGTGCCAGCAGCGCGGACAGGACCGCCGAGCAGTACTTC
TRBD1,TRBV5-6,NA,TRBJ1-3,CASSWSGGAGNTIYF,TGTGCCAGCAGCTGGTCAGGGGGAGCTGGAAACACCATATATTTT
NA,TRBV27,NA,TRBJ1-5,CASSRGHNQPQHF,TGTGCCAGCAGCCGAGGACACAATCAGCCCCAGCATTTT
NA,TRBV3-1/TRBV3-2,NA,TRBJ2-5,CASSPRDFPSRETQYF,TGTGCCAGCAGCCCGCGCGACTTTCCGAGTCGGGAGACCCAGTACTTC
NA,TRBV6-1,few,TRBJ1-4,CASSEDWGANEKLFF,TGTGCCAGCAGTGAAGATTGGGGGGCTAATGAAAAACTGTTTTTT
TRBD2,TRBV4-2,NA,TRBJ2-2,CASSPLAGPGELFF,TGTGCCAGCAGCCCGCTAGCGGGACCCGGGGAGCTGTTTTTT
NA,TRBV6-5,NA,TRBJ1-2,CASSRGGALFSGYTF,TGTGCCAGCAGTAGAGGAGGGGCCCTCTTCTCTGGCTACACCTTC
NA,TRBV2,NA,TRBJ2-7,CASSVGSFRLVGYEQYF,TGTGCCAGCAGTGTGGGGTCATTCAGACTAGTCGGCTACGAGCAGTACTTC
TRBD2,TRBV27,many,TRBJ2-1,CASSLPGLAGARANNEQFF,TGTGCCAGCAGTTTACCTGGACTAGCGGGGGCCCGCGCTAACAATGAGCAGTTCTTC
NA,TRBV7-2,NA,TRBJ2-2,CASSPVTGSTGELFF,TGTGCCAGCAGCCCCGTAACAGGGTCGACCGGGGAGCTGTTTTTT
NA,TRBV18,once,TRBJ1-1,CASSDFGEGTEAFF,TGTGCCAGCTCAGATTTCGGGGAGGGCACTGAAGCTTTCTTT
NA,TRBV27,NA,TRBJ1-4,CASSSSDWDEKLFF,TGTGCCAGCAGTTCATCCGACTGGGATGAAAAACTGTTTTTT
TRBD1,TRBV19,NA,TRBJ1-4,CASRPRGTFEKLFF,TGTGCCAGTAGGCCCAGGGGGACCTTTGAAAAACTGTTTTTT
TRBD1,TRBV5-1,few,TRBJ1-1,CASSISQGVRNTEAFF,TGCGCCAGCAGCATTTCACAGGGGGTGAGGAACACTGAAGCTTTCTTT